The clone carrying this TCR beta chain was observed a handful of times. Its antigen is still unknown. These data belong to a study of beta chain features in type 1 diabetes. Study-wide background: In all, 107,917,701 sorted cells from all samples were analyzed. Study-wide results and caveats: All four CD4+ subsets of Type 1 diabetes patients contained TCRB CDR3s that were moderately but significantly shorter.

Expressed TCRB transcripts were sequenced because the entire RNA isolate underwent reverse transcription. Repertoires were generated with immunoSEQ multiplex PCR, while TCRdb's copy carries only in-frame clones and drops some. Among hundreds of thousands of clones listed, around an eighth were seen once. The germline gives CDR1 DFQATT, CDR2 SNEGSKA (reference sequence). Trimming removed 5 bases at V and 6 bases at J, with 10 bases between. The CDR3 covers 11 residues. Sequenced material: naive CD4+ T cells from blood. J is TRBJ1-1 and V is TRBV20-1, with no clear D. This clonotype originated in a man aged 18 to 30 with type 1 diabetes. CDR3 protein: CSAGGEAEAFF. CDR3 DNA: TGCAGTGCTGGAGGAGAGGCTGAAGCTTTCTTT.